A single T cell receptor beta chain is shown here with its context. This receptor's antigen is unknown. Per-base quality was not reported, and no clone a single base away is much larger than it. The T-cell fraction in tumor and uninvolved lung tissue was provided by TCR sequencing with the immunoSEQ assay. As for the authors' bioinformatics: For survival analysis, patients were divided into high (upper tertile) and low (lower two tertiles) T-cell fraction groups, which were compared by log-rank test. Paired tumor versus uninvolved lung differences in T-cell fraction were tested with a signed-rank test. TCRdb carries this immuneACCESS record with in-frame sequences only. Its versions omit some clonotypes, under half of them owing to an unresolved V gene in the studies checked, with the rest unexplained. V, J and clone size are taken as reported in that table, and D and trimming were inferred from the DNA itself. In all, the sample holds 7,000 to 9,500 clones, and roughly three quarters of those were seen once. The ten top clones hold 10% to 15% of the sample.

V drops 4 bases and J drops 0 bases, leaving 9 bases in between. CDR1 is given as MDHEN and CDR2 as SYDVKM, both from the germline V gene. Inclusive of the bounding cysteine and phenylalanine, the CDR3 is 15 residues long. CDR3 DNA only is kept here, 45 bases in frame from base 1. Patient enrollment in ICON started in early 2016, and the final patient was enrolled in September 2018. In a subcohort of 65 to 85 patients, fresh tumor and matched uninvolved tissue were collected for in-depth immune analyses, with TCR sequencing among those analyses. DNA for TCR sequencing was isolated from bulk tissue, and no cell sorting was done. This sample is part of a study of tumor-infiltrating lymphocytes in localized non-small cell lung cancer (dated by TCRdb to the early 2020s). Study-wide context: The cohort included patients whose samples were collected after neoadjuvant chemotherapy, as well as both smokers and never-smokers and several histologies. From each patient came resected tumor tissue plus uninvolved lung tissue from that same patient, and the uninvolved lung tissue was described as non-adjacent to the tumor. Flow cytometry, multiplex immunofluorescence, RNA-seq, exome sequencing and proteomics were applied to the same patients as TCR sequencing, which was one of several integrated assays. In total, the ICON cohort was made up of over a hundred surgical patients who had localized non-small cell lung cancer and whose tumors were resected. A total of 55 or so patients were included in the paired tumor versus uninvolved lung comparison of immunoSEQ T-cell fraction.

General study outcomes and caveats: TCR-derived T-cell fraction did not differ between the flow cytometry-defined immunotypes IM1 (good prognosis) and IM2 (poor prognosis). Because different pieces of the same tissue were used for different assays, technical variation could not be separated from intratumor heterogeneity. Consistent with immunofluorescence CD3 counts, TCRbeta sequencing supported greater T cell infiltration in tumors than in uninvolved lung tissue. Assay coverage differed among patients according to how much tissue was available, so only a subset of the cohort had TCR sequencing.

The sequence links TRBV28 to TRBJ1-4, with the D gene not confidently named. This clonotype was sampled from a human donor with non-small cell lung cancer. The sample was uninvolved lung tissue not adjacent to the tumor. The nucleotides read TGTGCCAGCAGTTCGGCGTTTGCAACTAATGAAAAACTGTTTTTT. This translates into CASSSAFATNEKLFF.